The T cell receptor (beta chain) described here comes from a study of patients and donors after allogeneic stem cell transplantation. Trimming pared 7 bases from V and 0 bases from J, leaving 15 bases between. The CDR3 is made up of 15 amino acids. TCRdb re-analysed the RT-PCR reads in MiXCR, keeping a single row per CDR3 protein. Seen here are 150,000 to 200,000 distinct CDR3 sequences, 24% observed once, and the top ten hold 25% to 30%. The origin of this receptor is a human donor who was either an allogeneic HSCT recipient or a stem cell or donor lymphocyte infusion donor (not recorded which). It is not recorded whose cells these are; they may come from a transplant donor. The chain combines TRBV12-3 or TRBV12-4 with TRBJ1-1; D is possibly TRBD1 (5 bases). The specimen sequenced was blood, either unsorted or a sorted T cell fraction (not recorded which). DNA of the CDR3: TGTGCCAGCATTTTGTCAGGGCCCTTGAACACTGAAGCTTTCTTT. Its protein product is CASILSGPLNTEAFF.